Following are 18 T cell receptor beta chains from one sample sequenced in a study of CD8+ T cells in alopecia areata (dated by TCRdb to 2017 to 2018). Libraries were prepared through the immunoSEQ multiplex PCR assay. To provide template for TCR sequencing, every sample had RNA extracted and reverse transcribed into cDNA. Not all clones reach the TCRdb copy of this immuneACCESS table, which keeps in-frame sequences only. Checked studies attribute under half of the gap to unresolved V genes and leave the rest unexplained. Counted in this sample were around 200,000 clones; around three fifths of them appeared once. Of the sample, around 4% is held by the ten largest clones. Explained via the paper, the time point label denotes: around 29 days on oral tofacitinib. The meaning of the sample's treatment or condition label: oral pan-JAK inhibitor, 5-10 mg twice daily. Material: CD4+ T cells sorted from blood, obtained at week 4, from a patient treated with tofacitinib. The origin of the receptors is a human donor with alopecia areata.

This chain connects TRBV11-1 to TRBJ2-2, with D perhaps given as TRBD1 or TRBD2 (7 bases each). Germline assignment: CDR1 SGHAT and CDR2 FQDESV (reference sequence). The CDR3 is made up of 17 amino acids. Trimming took off 4 bases at V and 4 bases at J, with 19 bases between the two ends. Here the CDR3 DNA reads TGTGCCAGCAGCTCCGGAGGGACAGCGGGATTCACCGGGGAGCTGTTTTTT. Its protein is CASSSGGTAGFTGELFF.

This clone was recorded a few times. The conserved closing phenylalanine or tryptophan is absent in this CDR3, likely reflecting a read error. The limits of the CDR3 on the DNA are not certain, so only TCRdb's listed CDR3 is given. The chain recombines TRBV5-1 with TRBJ1-4. Including both end residues, the CDR3 is 13 amino acids long. In germline, CDR1 is SGHRS, CDR2 YFSETQ. The CDR3 region is CASSHWYTAGPVG.

The CDR3 protein is CASRPDSVGNSPLHF. CDR3 in DNA: TGTGCCAGCAGACCGGACAGTGTGGGCAATTCACCCCTCCACTTT. The chain uses TRBV5-5 and TRBJ1-6, with a weak D call TRBD1 (6 bases). The V end lost 5 bases, the J end lost 7 bases, and 16 bases lay between the germline ends. Per the germline V gene, CDR1 is SGHKS and CDR2 is YYEKEE (reference sequence). There are 15 residues in the CDR3.

In its sample, this clone was seen a few times. This chain joins TRBV4-2 and TRBJ2-6, with D maybe TRBD2 (5 bases). The length of the CDR3 is 16 residues. Per germline, CDR1 LGHNA and CDR2 YNFKEQ. Deletions cut 3 bases from V and 4 bases from J, with 13 bases between. CDR3 amino acids: CASSQEAGLGANVLTF. In DNA form, the CDR3 reads TGTGCCAGCAGCCAGGAAGCAGGACTGGGGGCCAACGTCCTGACTTTC.

The chain has TRBV6-5 and TRBJ2-5, with D uncertain. V was pared by 0 bases and J by 0 bases, with 8 bases between. This CDR3 is 15 amino acids long. From germline, CDR1 is MNHEY and CDR2 SVGAGI. The CDR3 spells CASSYSFAYQETQYF. DNA of the CDR3: TGTGCCAGCAGTTACTCCTTTGCGTACCAAGAGACCCAGTACTTC.

The chain links TRBV18 to TRBJ2-2; 7 nucleotides match TRBD2. The V gene end was trimmed by 6 bases and the J gene end by 0 bases; junction bases not matched to a gene: 4. In germline, CDR1 is KGHSH, CDR2 LQKENI. This CDR3 is built from 15 residues. The CDR3 loop reads CASSRAGTNTGELFF. The CDR3 nucleotides read TGTGCCAGCTCTCGAGCGGGGACGAACACCGGGGAGCTGTTTTTT.

As DNA, the CDR3 is TGCGCCAGCAGCTTGGACCCACAGGGGGGGTACGAGCAGTACTTC. Amino acid sequence: CASSLDPQGGYEQYF. V usage is TRBV5-1 and J usage is TRBJ2-7, with D perhaps matching TRBD1 (8 bases). Trimming took 0 bases from V and 4 from J, leaving 14 bases between them. Per germline, CDR1 SGHRS and CDR2 YFSETQ. The CDR3 loop spans 15 amino acids.

The chain is built from TRBV5-6 and TRBJ1-6, with 9 bases aligning to TRBD1. J lost 10 bases, V lost 3 bases, and 8 bases had no gene match. The length of the CDR3 is 15 residues. CDR1 is SGHDT and CDR2 is YYEEEE in the germline V gene. The CDR3 DNA sequence: TGTGCCAGCAGCTGGGGGACAGGGAGGAACTCACCCCTCCACTTT. It encodes CASSWGTGRNSPLHF.

This clone appeared once. The rearrangement links TRBV7-2 to TRBJ1-5; D remains unclear. The V and J ends lost 1 base and 0 bases respectively, with 7 bases between them. The CDR3 totals 15 residues. Germline V gene sequence: CDR1 SGHTA, CDR2 FQGNSA. Here the CDR3 reads CASSLGSASNQPQHF. The CDR3 nucleotides read TGTGCCAGCAGCTTAGGGTCGGCTAGCAATCAGCCCCAGCATTTT.

This chain links TRBV30 with TRBJ1-1; D remains ambiguous. Germline V lookup: CDR1 GTSNPN, CDR2 SVGIG (reference sequence). The CDR3 has 13 amino acids. Trimming shortened V by 4 bases and J by 1 base, and 10 bases separated the two germline ends. The CDR3 here is CAWIPLRNTEAFF. The CDR3 coding sequence is TGTGCCTGGATCCCACTTAGGAACACTGAAGCTTTCTTT. The full variable domain, its missing parts supplied by reference TRBV30 and TRBJ1-1, is SQTIHQWPATLVQPVGSPLSLECTVEGTSNPNLYWYRQAAGRGLQLLFYSVGIGQISSEVPQNLSASRPQDRQFILSSKKLLLSDSGFYLCAWIPLRNTEAFFGQGTRLTVV.

The rearrangement uses TRBV5-1 and TRBJ2-7, with 9 nucleotides matching TRBD2. There are 15 residues in the CDR3. Germline assignment: CDR1 SGHRS and CDR2 YFSETQ. V shed 5 bases, J shed 3 bases, and the junction held 9 bases outside the gene matches. CDR3 coding DNA: TGCGCCAGCAGACCTGGGACTAGCAATAGCTACGAGCAGTACTTC. This codes for CASRPGTSNSYEQYF.

This sequence joins TRBV15 and TRBJ2-5; D perhaps matches TRBD1 (6 bases). The germline V and J ends were trimmed by 2 bases and 4 bases, with 14 bases remaining between them. The CDR3 loop spans 15 amino acids. The germline V gene encodes CDR1 LNHNV and CDR2 YYDKDF (reference sequence). CDR3 in DNA: TGTGCCACCAGCAGAAGGACAGTTACTACAGAGACCCAGTACTTC. This codes for CATSRRTVTTETQYF.

This rearrangement joins TRBV5-1 to TRBJ2-5, with D unclear. The germline CDR1 and CDR2 sequences are SGHRS and YFSETQ. V lost 3 bases to trimming and J lost 4 bases, with 1 base between them. The CDR3 spans 10 residues. CDR3 in amino acids: CASSSETQYF. CDR3 DNA sequence: TGCGCCAGCAGCTCAGAGACCCAGTACTTC.

CDR3 DNA: TGTGCCAGCAGTTTCCAAGGGGTAGGTTACGAGCAGTACTTC. Its translation is CASSFQGVGYEQYF. The chain joins TRBV28 to TRBJ2-7, with D maybe TRBD1 (5 bases). V lost 3 bases, J lost 4 bases, and 13 bases lay in between. CDR3 length: 14 residues. The germline gives CDR1 MDHEN, CDR2 SYDVKM.

The CDR3 bases are TGTGCCAGCAGCTCGAGGACAGGGGAGATCTATGGCTACACCTTC. Translated, it gives CASSSRTGEIYGYTF. The J gene is TRBJ1-2, the V gene TRBV5-4; 9 bases map to TRBD1. This CDR3 contains 15 residues. Looked up from germline, CDR1 is SGHNT and CDR2 is YYREEE (reference sequence). J was trimmed by 4 bases and V by 3 bases; bases with no gene match: 7. The full variable domain, completed using reference TRBV5-4 and TRBJ1-2, is ETGVTQSPTHLIKTRGQQVTLRCSSQSGHNTVSWYQQALGQGPQFIFQYYREEENGRGNFPPRFSGLQFPNYSSELNVNALELDDSALYLCASSSRTGEIYGYTFGSGTRLTVV.

V usage is TRBV30 and J usage is TRBJ2-7, with D perhaps matching TRBD1 (6 bases). The germline V and J ends were trimmed by 1 base and 7 bases, with 11 bases remaining between them. The germline V gene encodes CDR1 GTSNPN and CDR2 SVGIG (reference sequence). The CDR3 is 12 amino acids. This CDR3 is CAWSGGPREQYF. In DNA form, the CDR3 reads TGTGCCTGGAGTGGGGGGCCTCGAGAGCAGTACTTC. The full variable domain, in which reference TRBV30 and TRBJ2-7 provide the parts outside the CDR3, is SQTIHQWPATLVQPVGSPLSLECTVEGTSNPNLYWYRQAAGRGLQLLFYSVGIGQISSEVPQNLSASRPQDRQFILSSKKLLLSDSGFYLCAWSGGPREQYFGPGTRLTVT.

This clone was detected ten times or more. J is TRBJ1-1 and V is TRBV7-2; a possible D gene is TRBD1 (6 bases). V lost 4 bases and J 11 bases, leaving 26 bases between the germline ends. Germline loops: CDR1 SGHTA, CDR2 FQGNSA. This CDR3 is 16 amino acids long. The CDR3: CASSSPPSPEGDWAFF. CDR3 DNA sequence: TGTGCCAGCAGCTCTCCTCCCAGCCCAGAGGGGGATTGGGCTTTCTTT.

The rearrangement joins TRBV12-5 to TRBJ2-2; D perhaps matches TRBD1 (5 bases). The CDR3 is 15 residues long. Trimming took off 5 bases at V and 1 base at J, with 11 bases between the two ends. Germline values: CDR1 LGHNT, CDR2 FRNRAP. CDR3 region: CASGLGGQNTGELFF. The CDR3, as DNA: TGTGCTAGTGGTCTCGGCGGACAGAACACCGGGGAGCTGTTTTTT.